This paragraph reports one T cell receptor beta chain. Antigen specificity is unknown. No glioblastoma patient carried an isocitrate dehydrogenase mutation. Blood PBMC samples: pre-vaccination, two weeks post third vaccination, and at tumor progression. This sample is drawn from a study of glioma-infiltrating T cells after dendritic cell vaccination. Study-level findings and limits: Estimated pretreatment TIL content predicted outcome after dendritic cell vaccination.

Up to about 2 ug genomic DNA was used for TCRB CDR3 amplification. Only in-frame clones appear in the TCRdb table, and some are missing; sequencing was by immunoSEQ multiplex PCR. The sample has just over 95,000 clones, 79% seen once; the top ten hold over 5%. The sequenced sample was blood, obtained before dendritic cell vaccination. This clonotype was sampled from a human donor with glioblastoma.

CDR3 in DNA: TGTGCCATCAGTGAGTCGTTTCGGGGGAGGAACTCCTACGAGCAGTACTTC. Its translation: CAISESFRGRNSYEQYF. The chain combines TRBV10-3 with TRBJ2-7; weak D call: TRBD2 (6 bases). The germline V gene encodes CDR1 ENHRY and CDR2 SYGVKD. This CDR3 is built from 17 residues. The germline V and J ends were trimmed by 0 bases and 0 bases, with 15 bases remaining between them.